The 30 T cell receptor beta chains below come from one sample, sequenced in a study of T cell changes during pregnancy in multiple sclerosis. Here immunoSEQ multiplex PCR was the method, and the copy in TCRdb shows in-frame clones only, minus some. Counted here are about 79,000 clones, around nine tenths occurring once; the ten biggest clones make up approximately 0.43%. Sample: CD4+ T cells from peripheral blood mononuclear cells, taken in the second trimester of pregnancy. Every receptor here comes from a female donor with multiple sclerosis, enrolled in a pregnancy study.

The chain is built from TRBV11-2 and TRBJ1-2; D remains unclear. V lost 5 bases and J 7 bases, leaving 20 bases between the germline ends. The germline CDR1 and CDR2 sequences are SGHAT and FQNNGV. This CDR3 region has 15 residues. The CDR3, as DNA: TGTGCCAGCAGCCACCACTGGGAGCTTCTTGCTGGCTACACCTTC. Its translation: CASSHHWELLAGYTF. Full variable domain (outside the CDR3, taken from reference TRBV11-2 and TRBJ1-2): EAGVAQSPRYKIIEKRQSVAFWCNPISGHATLYWYQQILGQGPKLLIQFQNNGVVDDSQLPKDRFSAERLKGVDSTLKIQPAKLEDSAVYLCASSHHWELLAGYTFGSGTRLTVV.

This rearrangement joins TRBV4-1 to TRBJ2-2, with D unclear. The CDR3 contains 14 residues. V lost 0 bases and J lost 2, with 4 bases in between. In germline, CDR1 is MGHRA, CDR2 YSYEKL. CDR3 sequence reads: CASSQELNTGELFF. CDR3 sequence (DNA): TGCGCCAGCAGCCAAGAACTCAACACCGGGGAGCTGTTTTTT.

This sequence joins TRBV5-1 and TRBJ1-1, with 9 bases identical to TRBD1. There are 15 residues in the CDR3. J lost 0 bases, V lost 4 bases, and 4 bases had no gene match. CDR1 SGHRS and CDR2 YFSETQ come from the germline V gene. The CDR3 region has the DNA TGCGCCAGCAGCCCACAGGGGGCCATGAACACTGAAGCTTTCTTT. Translation gives CASSPQGAMNTEAFF.

The V gene is TRBV19, the J gene TRBJ2-7; D unclear. V was trimmed by 6 bases and J by 3 bases, leaving 18 bases between them. Germline CDR1 reads LNHDA; CDR2 reads SQIVND (reference sequence). The CDR3 has 15 residues. CDR3 sequence: CASSSVLGTIYEQYF. Written as DNA, the CDR3 is TGTGCCAGTAGCTCCGTCCTTGGCACCATCTACGAGCAGTACTTC.

The chain couples TRBV5-4 to TRBJ1-1; tentatively, D is TRBD1 (6 bases). The length of the CDR3 is 13 residues. Looked up from germline, CDR1 is SGHNT and CDR2 is YYREEE (reference sequence). Trimming cost V 0 bases and J 8 bases, with 11 bases left between them. The CDR3 DNA reads as TGTGCCAGCAGCTTGGCCAGGCAGGGGGAAGCTTTCTTT. Its translation: CASSLARQGEAFF.

The chain is built from TRBV19 and TRBJ1-4; D might be TRBD1 (5 bases). V lost 4 bases and J lost 5, with 11 bases in between. This CDR3 contains 14 residues. Per germline, CDR1 LNHDA and CDR2 SQIVND (reference sequence). The CDR3, as DNA: TGTGCCAGTAGTACAGGGTCCCAAAATGAAAAACTGTTTTTT. Its translation is CASSTGSQNEKLFF.

The genes are TRBV6-5 and TRBJ1-6, with a tentative D call TRBD1 (5 bases). This CDR3 comprises 13 residues. V was pared by 2 bases and J by 7 bases, with 6 bases between. The germline CDR1 and CDR2 sequences are MNHEY and SVGAGI. As DNA, the CDR3 is TGTGCCAGCAGTTACCGACAGAATTCACCCCTCCACTTT. It specifies CASSYRQNSPLHF.

CDR3 DNA sequence: TGTGCCAGCAGCACAGGGGCTCCTACCAATGAGCAGTTCTTC. It is translated as CASSTGAPTNEQFF. The chain uses TRBV7-3 and TRBJ2-1; 7 nucleotides align to TRBD1. The ends lost 5 bases at V and 6 bases at J; junction bases unmatched: 7. There are 14 residues in the CDR3. In germline, CDR1 is SGHTA, CDR2 FQGTGA.

The chain recombines TRBV4-1 with TRBJ1-2; D possibly corresponds to TRBD1 (6 bases). Trimming took off 2 bases at V and 0 bases at J, with 13 bases between the two ends. Germline V gene data show CDR1 as MGHRA and CDR2 as YSYEKL. The CDR3 is 16 amino acids. In DNA, the CDR3 is TGCGCCAGCAGCCAACCACAGGGCTCCACTAACTATGGCTACACCTTC. Its protein is CASSQPQGSTNYGYTF.

J is TRBJ1-5 and V is TRBV6-6; TRBD1 matches 7 bases. This CDR3 is built from 15 residues. Germline trimming cut 7 bases from V and 0 bases from J; bases unmatched to any gene: 6. Looked up from germline, CDR1 is MNHNY and CDR2 is SVGAGI (reference sequence). The CDR3 bases are TGTGCCAGCACAGGGGGGAAAACTAGCAATCAGCCCCAGCATTTT. The encoded protein is CASTGGKTSNQPQHF.

This chain joins TRBV7-8 and TRBJ1-5; 7 nucleotides match TRBD1. V lost 4 bases, J lost 3 bases, and 6 bases stayed unmatched. The germline CDR1 and CDR2 sequences are SGHVS and FQNEAQ. The length of the CDR3 is 15 residues. The CDR3 DNA reads TGTGCCAGCAGCTCCGGGACAGCCTACAATCAGCCCCAGCATTTT. Protein: CASSSGTAYNQPQHF.

V gene TRBV4-1 combines with J gene TRBJ2-2, with TRBD1 as a possible D gene (6 bases). The CDR3 length is 13 residues. Germline CDR1 reads MGHRA; CDR2 reads YSYEKL. Trimming shortened V by 5 bases and J by 7 bases, and 11 bases separated the two germline ends. This chain's CDR3 is CASSSQGFGELFF. CDR3 nucleotide sequence: TGCGCCAGCAGCAGTCAGGGGTTCGGGGAGCTGTTTTTT.

This chain links TRBV29-1 with TRBJ2-1, with 7 bases aligning to TRBD1. CDR1 is SQVTM and CDR2 is ANQGSEA in the germline V gene. Trimming took 4 bases from V and 0 from J; bases not matched to a gene: 12. This CDR3 has 17 amino acids. CDR3 coding DNA: TGCAGCGTTGTAGGGACAGCGAAAAAGAGCTCCTACAATGAGCAGTTCTTC. It specifies CSVVGTAKKSSYNEQFF.

This clone was observed a single time. The V call is TRBV6-5, the J call TRBJ1-1, with D perhaps TRBD1 (6 bases). With 2 bases removed from V and 1 base from J, the gap between germline ends came to 14 bases. Germline CDR1 and CDR2: MNHEY and SVGAGI. The CDR3 is 16 residues long. CDR3 bases: TGTGCCAGCAGTTACCTTAAAGGGACACGGAACACTGAAGCTTTCTTT. It specifies CASSYLKGTRNTEAFF.

The V gene is TRBV11-2, the J gene TRBJ2-1; 12 nucleotides line up with TRBD2. The CDR3 consists of 15 residues. The germline CDR1 and CDR2 sequences are SGHAT and FQNNGV. Germline trimming cut 4 bases from V and 8 bases from J; bases unmatched to any gene: 6. CDR3 region: CASSWTSGVGDEQFF. CDR3 sequence (DNA): TGTGCCAGCAGCTGGACTAGCGGGGTGGGGGATGAGCAGTTCTTC. Based on the CDR3 plus reference TRBV11-2 and TRBJ2-1, the full variable domain is EAGVAQSPRYKIIEKRQSVAFWCNPISGHATLYWYQQILGQGPKLLIQFQNNGVVDDSQLPKDRFSAERLKGVDSTLKIQPAKLEDSAVYLCASSWTSGVGDEQFFGPGTRLTVL.

The CDR3 region is CASSLGGRGGFTEAFF. The CDR3 nucleotides read TGTGCCAGCAGCTTAGGAGGAAGGGGGGGCTTCACTGAAGCTTTCTTT. The chain is built from TRBV11-3 and TRBJ1-1, with D perhaps matching TRBD1 (6 bases). The germline V and J ends were trimmed by 1 base and 4 bases, with 16 bases remaining between them. The length of the CDR3 is 16 residues. The germline gives CDR1 SGHNT, CDR2 YENEEA.

This chain links TRBV4-3 with TRBJ2-1; the D gene is possibly TRBD2 (7 bases). V was clipped by 0 bases and J by 6 bases, with 21 bases between them. Germline lookup yields CDR1 LGHNA and CDR2 YSLEER. CDR3 length equals 18 residues. The CDR3 coding sequence is TGCGCCAGCAGCCAAGAACCCTCTCCAAGGGGGGGGCCCAATGAGCAGTTCTTC. This encodes CASSQEPSPRGGPNEQFF.

The V call is TRBV10-3, the J call TRBJ1-1, with a possible D match to TRBD1 (5 bases). Trimming removed 6 bases at V and 5 bases at J, with 16 bases between. In germline, CDR1 is ENHRY, CDR2 SYGVKD. The CDR3 runs to 14 residues. CDR3 coding DNA: TGTGCCATCAGGGACCGGGGGGGGAAGACTGAAGCTTTCTTT. Translating it yields CAIRDRGGKTEAFF.

The chain links TRBV15 to TRBJ2-7; 10 bases fit TRBD1. The CDR3 length is 16 residues. Germline V gene lookup returns CDR1 LNHNV and CDR2 YYDKDF (reference sequence). With V trimmed by 5 bases and J by 1 base, 8 bases remained unmatched. CDR3 loop: CATSLKRTGGSYEQYF. The CDR3 DNA follows: TGTGCCACCAGCCTAAAACGGACAGGGGGTTCCTACGAGCAGTACTTC.

The V and J genes are TRBV6-4 and TRBJ2-3; D may be TRBD2 (5 bases). This CDR3 region has 17 residues. The V end was cut by 6 bases, the J end by 1 base, with 20 bases between. Germline CDR1 is MRHNA and CDR2 is SNTAGT. The CDR3 sequence is CASRPRGSLVGTDTQYF. In DNA, the CDR3 is TGTGCCAGCAGACCACGGGGTAGCCTGGTGGGCACAGATACGCAGTATTTT.

This clone was counted only a few times. The chain has TRBV19 and TRBJ1-3; D remains unclear. Germline CDR1 LNHDA, CDR2 SQIVND (reference sequence). The CDR3 runs 15 residues. V was clipped by 1 base and J by 0 bases, with 7 bases between them. The CDR3 nucleotides read TGTGCCAGTAGTATAGGACTCTACTCTGGAAACACCATATATTTT. Protein: CASSIGLYSGNTIYF.

The rearrangement joins TRBV4-1 to TRBJ1-1; no reliable D call. This CDR3 spans 16 amino acids. Trimming took off 1 base at V and 1 base at J, with 13 bases between the two ends. Germline V lookup: CDR1 MGHRA, CDR2 YSYEKL. The CDR3 sequence: CASSQGVGKGNTEAFF. CDR3 DNA: TGCGCCAGCAGCCAAGGGGTGGGCAAAGGGAACACTGAAGCTTTCTTT.

This chain links TRBV7-3 with TRBJ2-7, with a weak D call TRBD2 (5 bases). The CDR3 is 13 amino acids. V lost 5 bases and J 4 bases, leaving 12 bases between the germline ends. Germline values: CDR1 SGHTA, CDR2 FQGTGA. CDR3 residues: CASSPTPGYEQYF. The CDR3 DNA reads as TGTGCCAGCAGCCCAACTCCGGGGTACGAGCAGTACTTC.

The CDR3 DNA is TGCGCCAGCAGCTTGGGATTCCGGGGGGAAGCTTTCTTT. Residues: CASSLGFRGEAFF. The rearrangement links TRBV5-1 to TRBJ1-1; TRBD1 might be the D (5 bases). V lost 0 bases and J 8 bases, leaving 11 bases between the germline ends. Germline V gene lookup returns CDR1 SGHRS and CDR2 YFSETQ. The CDR3 sequence is 13 residues long.

The genes are TRBV29-1 and TRBJ2-2; 7 nucleotides line up with TRBD1. The length of the CDR3 is 12 residues. The germline gives CDR1 SQVTM, CDR2 ANQGSEA. Trimming at V came to 4 bases and at J to 10 bases, leaving 6 bases not matched to a gene. CDR3 nucleotides: TGCAGCGTTGTTACAGGGGTCGAGGAGCTGTTTTTT. Amino acid sequence: CSVVTGVEELFF.

The rearrangement joins TRBV10-3 to TRBJ2-1; 14 nucleotides align to TRBD2. J lost 6 bases, V lost 10 bases, and 11 bases had no gene match. Germline CDR1 ENHRY, CDR2 SYGVKD. The CDR3 is 16 residues long. This chain's CDR3 is CATIPGLAGEFNEQFF. The CDR3 nucleotides read TGTGCCACGATCCCGGGACTAGCGGGAGAGTTCAATGAGCAGTTCTTC.

This clone showed up just once. J is TRBJ2-6 and V is TRBV5-6, with 7 nucleotides matching TRBD1. The CDR3 consists of 17 residues. After removal of 0 bases from V and 2 bases from J, the junction contained 5 bases not matched to a gene. Germline loops: CDR1 SGHDT, CDR2 YYEEEE. The CDR3 sequence: CASSLAWQGAGANVLTF. CDR3 nucleotides: TGTGCCAGCAGCTTGGCCTGGCAGGGGGCTGGGGCCAACGTCCTGACTTTC. Based on the CDR3 plus reference TRBV5-6 and TRBJ2-6, the full variable domain is DAGVTQSPTHLIKTRGQQVTLRCSPKSGHDTVSWYQQALGQGPQFIFQYYEEEERQRGNFPDRFSGHQFPNYSSELNVNALLLGDSALYLCASSLAWQGAGANVLTFGAGSRLTVL.

This rearrangement joins TRBV6-1 to TRBJ1-2; 8 bases are a match to TRBD1. Germline CDR1 and CDR2: MNHNS and SASEGT. V lost 2 bases, J lost 5 bases, and 4 bases stayed unmatched. The CDR3 spans 14 residues. The chain's CDR3 is CASSEQGAGYGYTF. Written as DNA, the CDR3 is TGTGCCAGCAGTGAACAGGGGGCTGGGTATGGCTACACCTTC.

The chain combines TRBV18 with TRBJ1-4; D call uncertain. The V gene's germline CDR1 is KGHSH and CDR2 LQKENI. The CDR3 sequence is 14 residues long. The V end lost 2 bases, the J end lost 8 bases, and 12 bases lay between the germline ends. The CDR3 DNA reads as TGTGCCAGCTCACCAACGGGGTATGGAGAAAAACTGTTTTTT. It specifies CASSPTGYGEKLFF.

This sequence joins TRBV28 and TRBJ2-3; 7 positions match TRBD2. V gave up 6 bases and J gave up 0 bases; unmatched junction bases: 3. Looked up from germline, CDR1 is MDHEN and CDR2 is SYDVKM. The CDR3 is 14 residues long. CDR3 protein: CASRYSGSTDTQYF. CDR3 coding DNA: TGTGCCAGCAGATATAGCGGGAGCACAGATACGCAGTATTTT.